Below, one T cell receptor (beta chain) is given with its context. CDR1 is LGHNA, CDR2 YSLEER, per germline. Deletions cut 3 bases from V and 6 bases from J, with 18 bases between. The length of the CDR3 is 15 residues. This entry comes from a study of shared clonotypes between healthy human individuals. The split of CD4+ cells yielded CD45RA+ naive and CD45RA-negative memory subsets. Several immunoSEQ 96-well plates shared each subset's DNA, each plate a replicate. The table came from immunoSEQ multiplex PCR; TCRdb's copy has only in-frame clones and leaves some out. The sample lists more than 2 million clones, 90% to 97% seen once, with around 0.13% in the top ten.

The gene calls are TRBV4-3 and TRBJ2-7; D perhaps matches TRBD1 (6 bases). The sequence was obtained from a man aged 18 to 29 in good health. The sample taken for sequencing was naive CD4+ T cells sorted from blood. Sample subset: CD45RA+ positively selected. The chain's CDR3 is CASSQDIGGRLEQYF. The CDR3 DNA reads TGCGCCAGCAGCCAGGACATAGGGGGTCGGCTCGAGCAGTACTTC.